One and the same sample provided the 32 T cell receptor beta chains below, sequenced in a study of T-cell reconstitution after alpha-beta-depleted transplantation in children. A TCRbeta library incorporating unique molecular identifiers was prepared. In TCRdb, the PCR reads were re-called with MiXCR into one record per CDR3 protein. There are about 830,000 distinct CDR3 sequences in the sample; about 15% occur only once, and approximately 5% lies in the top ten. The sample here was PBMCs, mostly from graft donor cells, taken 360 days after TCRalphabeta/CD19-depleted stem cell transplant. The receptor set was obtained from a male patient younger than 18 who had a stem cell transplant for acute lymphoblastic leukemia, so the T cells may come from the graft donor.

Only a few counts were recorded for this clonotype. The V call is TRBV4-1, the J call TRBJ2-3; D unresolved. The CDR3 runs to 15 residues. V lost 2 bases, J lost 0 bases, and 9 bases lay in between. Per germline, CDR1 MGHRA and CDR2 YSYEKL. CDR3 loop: CASSQMISSTDTQYF. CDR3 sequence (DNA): TGCGCCAGCAGCCAAATGATCTCTAGCACAGATACGCAGTATTTT.

The CDR3 nucleotides read TGTGCCAGCAGTTTAGCGCTAGGGGACAGGGAGAACACAGATACGCAGTATTTT. It codes for CASSLALGDRENTDTQYF. V is TRBV12-3 or TRBV12-4 and J is TRBJ2-3; 9 positions match TRBD1. V was clipped by 0 bases and J by 2 bases; unmatched bases: 9. There are 18 residues in the CDR3.

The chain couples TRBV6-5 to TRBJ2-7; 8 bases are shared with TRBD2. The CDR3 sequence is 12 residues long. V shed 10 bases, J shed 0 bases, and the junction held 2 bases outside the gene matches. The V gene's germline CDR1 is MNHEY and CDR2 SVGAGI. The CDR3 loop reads CATLADSYEQYF. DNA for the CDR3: TGTGCCACACTAGCGGACTCCTACGAGCAGTACTTC.

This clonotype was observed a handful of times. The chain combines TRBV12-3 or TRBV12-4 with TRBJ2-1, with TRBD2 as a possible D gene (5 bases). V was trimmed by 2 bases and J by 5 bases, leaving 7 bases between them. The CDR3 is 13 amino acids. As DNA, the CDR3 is TGTGCCAGCAGTTTACGACTAAACAATGAGCAGTTCTTC. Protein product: CASSLRLNNEQFF.

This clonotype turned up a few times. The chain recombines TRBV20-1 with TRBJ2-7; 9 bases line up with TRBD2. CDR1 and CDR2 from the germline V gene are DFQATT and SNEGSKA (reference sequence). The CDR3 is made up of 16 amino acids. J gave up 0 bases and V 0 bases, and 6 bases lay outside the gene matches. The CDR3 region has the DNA TGCAGTGCTAGAGATTCGACTAGCGGCTTCTCCTACGAGCAGTACTTC. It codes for CSARDSTSGFSYEQYF.

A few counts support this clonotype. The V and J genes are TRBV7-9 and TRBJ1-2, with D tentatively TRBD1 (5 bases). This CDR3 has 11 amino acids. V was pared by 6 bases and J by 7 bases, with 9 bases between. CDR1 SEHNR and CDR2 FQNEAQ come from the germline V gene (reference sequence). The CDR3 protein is CASRARGGYTF. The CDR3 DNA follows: TGTGCCAGCAGGGCGAGGGGTGGCTACACCTTC.

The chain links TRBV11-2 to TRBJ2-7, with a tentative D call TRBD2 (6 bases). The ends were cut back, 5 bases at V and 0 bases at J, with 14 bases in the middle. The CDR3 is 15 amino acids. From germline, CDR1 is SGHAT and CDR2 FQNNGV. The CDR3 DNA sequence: TGTGCCAGCAGCCCATCGACTAGTAGCTCCTACGAGCAGTACTTC. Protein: CASSPSTSSSYEQYF.

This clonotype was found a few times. CDR3 DNA sequence: TGTGCCAGCAGCCCCGGCCATAGCGGGAGGGGGAGCGCAGATACGCAGTATTTT. As protein: CASSPGHSGRGSADTQYF. The chain is built from TRBV4-2 and TRBJ2-3; 11 nucleotides agree with TRBD2. V was pared by 4 bases and J by 4 bases, with 13 bases of the junction left unmatched. Germline V gives CDR1 LGHNA, CDR2 YNFKEQ. The CDR3 is 18 residues long.

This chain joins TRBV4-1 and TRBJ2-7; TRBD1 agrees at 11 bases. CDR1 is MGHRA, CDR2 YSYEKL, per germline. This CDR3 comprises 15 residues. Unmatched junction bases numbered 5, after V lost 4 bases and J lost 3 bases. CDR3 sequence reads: CASSPGQGAFYEQYF. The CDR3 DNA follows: TGCGCCAGCAGCCCCGGACAGGGGGCATTCTACGAGCAGTACTTC.

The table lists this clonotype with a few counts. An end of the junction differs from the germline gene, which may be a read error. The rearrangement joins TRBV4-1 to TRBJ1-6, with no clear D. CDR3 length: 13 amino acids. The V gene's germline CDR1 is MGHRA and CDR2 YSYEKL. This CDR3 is CASSQEEGTRYIF. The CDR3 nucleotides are TGCGCCAGCAGCCAAGAAGAGGGCACCCGGTATATCTTT.

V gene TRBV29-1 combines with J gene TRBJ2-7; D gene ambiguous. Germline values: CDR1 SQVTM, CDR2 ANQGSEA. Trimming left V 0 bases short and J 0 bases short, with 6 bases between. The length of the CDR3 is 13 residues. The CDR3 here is CSVEDPFSYEQYF. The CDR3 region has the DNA TGCAGCGTTGAAGATCCATTCTCCTACGAGCAGTACTTC.

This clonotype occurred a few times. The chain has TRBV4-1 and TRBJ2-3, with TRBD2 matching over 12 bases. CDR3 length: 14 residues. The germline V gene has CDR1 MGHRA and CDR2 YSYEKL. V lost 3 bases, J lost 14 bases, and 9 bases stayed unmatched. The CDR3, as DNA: TGCGCCAGCAGCCAGCCCGCTAGCGGGGGGGGCCGGTATTTT. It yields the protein CASSQPASGGGRYF.

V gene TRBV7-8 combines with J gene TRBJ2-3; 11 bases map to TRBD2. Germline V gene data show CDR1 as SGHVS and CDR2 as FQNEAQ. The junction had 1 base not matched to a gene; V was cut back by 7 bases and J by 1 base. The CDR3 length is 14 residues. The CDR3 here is CASKGLAGTDTQYF. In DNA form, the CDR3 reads TGTGCCAGCAAGGGACTAGCGGGCACAGATACGCAGTATTTT.

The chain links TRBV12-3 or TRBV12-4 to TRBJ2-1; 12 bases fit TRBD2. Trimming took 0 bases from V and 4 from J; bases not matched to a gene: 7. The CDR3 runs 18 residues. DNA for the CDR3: TGTGCCAGCAGTTTAGCCCTCGGACTAGCGGGAAAGTACAATGAGCAGTTCTTC. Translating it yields CASSLALGLAGKYNEQFF.

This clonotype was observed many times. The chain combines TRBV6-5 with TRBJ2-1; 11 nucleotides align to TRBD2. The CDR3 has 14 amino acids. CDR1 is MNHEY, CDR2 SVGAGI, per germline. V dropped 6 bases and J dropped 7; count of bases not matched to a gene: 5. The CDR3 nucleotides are TGTGCCAGCAGCCGACTAGCGGGGAGGAATGAGCAGTTCTTC. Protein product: CASSRLAGRNEQFF.

This CDR3 is CAISDPQYNEQFF. CDR3 DNA: TGTGCCATCAGTGACCCACAGTACAATGAGCAGTTCTTC. J is TRBJ2-1 and V is TRBV10-3; D remains ambiguous. CDR1 is ENHRY and CDR2 is SYGVKD in the germline V gene. The ends were cut back, 3 bases at V and 4 bases at J, with 7 bases in the middle. This CDR3 has 13 residues.

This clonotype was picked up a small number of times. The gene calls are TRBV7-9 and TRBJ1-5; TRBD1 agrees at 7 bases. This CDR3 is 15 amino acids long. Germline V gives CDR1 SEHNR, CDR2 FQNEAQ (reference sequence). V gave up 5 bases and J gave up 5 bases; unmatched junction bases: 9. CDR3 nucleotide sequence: TGTGCCAGCAGCCTGGGGACAGCCCAGTATCAGCCCCAGCATTTT. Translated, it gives CASSLGTAQYQPQHF.

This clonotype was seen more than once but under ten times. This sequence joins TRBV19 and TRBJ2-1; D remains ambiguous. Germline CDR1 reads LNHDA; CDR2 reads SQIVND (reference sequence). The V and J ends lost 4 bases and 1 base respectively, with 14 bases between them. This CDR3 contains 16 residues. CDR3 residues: CASSKELSLSYNEQFF. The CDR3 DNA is TGTGCCAGTAGTAAGGAGTTATCTCTTTCCTACAATGAGCAGTTCTTC.

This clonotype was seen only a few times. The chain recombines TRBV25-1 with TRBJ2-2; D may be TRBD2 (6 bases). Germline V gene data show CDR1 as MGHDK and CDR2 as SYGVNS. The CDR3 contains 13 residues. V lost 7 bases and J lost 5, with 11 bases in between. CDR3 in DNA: TGTGCCAGCACCGGGAGAAGGACCGGGGAGCTGTTTTTT. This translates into CASTGRRTGELFF.

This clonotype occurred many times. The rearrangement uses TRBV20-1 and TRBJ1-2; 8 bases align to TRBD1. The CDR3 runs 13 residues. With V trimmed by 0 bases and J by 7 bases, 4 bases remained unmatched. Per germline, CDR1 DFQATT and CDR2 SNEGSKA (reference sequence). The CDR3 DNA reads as TGCAGTGCTAGAGATTCGACAGGGGTTGGCTACACCTTC. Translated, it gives CSARDSTGVGYTF.

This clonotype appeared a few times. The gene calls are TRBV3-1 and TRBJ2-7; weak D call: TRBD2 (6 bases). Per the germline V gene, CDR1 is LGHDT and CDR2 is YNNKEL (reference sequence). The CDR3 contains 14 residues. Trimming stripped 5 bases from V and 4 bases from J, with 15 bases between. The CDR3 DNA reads TGTGCCAGCAGCTCGGGACTTGGATTGTACGAGCAGTACTTC. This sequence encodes CASSSGLGLYEQYF.

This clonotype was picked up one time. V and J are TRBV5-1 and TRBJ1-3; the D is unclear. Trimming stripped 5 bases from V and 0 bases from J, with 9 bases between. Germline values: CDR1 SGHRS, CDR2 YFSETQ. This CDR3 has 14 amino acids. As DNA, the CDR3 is TGCGCCAGCAGTTGGACTAGCTCTGGAAACACCATATATTTT. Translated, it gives CASSWTSSGNTIYF.

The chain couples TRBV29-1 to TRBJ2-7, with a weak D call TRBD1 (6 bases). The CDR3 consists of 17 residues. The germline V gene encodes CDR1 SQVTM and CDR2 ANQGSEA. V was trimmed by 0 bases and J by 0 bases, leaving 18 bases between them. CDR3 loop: CSVEDWVGARGSYEQYF. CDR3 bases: TGCAGCGTTGAAGATTGGGTGGGGGCTAGGGGCTCCTACGAGCAGTACTTC.

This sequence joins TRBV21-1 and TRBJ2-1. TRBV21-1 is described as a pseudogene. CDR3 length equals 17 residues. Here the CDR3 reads CASSKEETARSYNEQFF. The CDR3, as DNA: TGTGCCAGCAGCAAAGAGGAAACAGCCCGCTCCTACAATGAGCAGTTCTTC.

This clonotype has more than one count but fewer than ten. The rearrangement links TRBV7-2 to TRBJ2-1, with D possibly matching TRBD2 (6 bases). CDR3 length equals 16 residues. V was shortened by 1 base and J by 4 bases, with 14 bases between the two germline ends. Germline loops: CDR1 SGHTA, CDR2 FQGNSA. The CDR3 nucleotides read TGTGCCAGCAGCTTAGTAGCGGCGGGTTTTTACAATGAGCAGTTCTTC. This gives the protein CASSLVAAGFYNEQFF.

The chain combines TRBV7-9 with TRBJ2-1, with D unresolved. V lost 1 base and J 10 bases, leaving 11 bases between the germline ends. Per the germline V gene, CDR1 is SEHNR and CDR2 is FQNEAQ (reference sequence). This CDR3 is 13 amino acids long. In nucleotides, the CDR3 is TGTGCCAGCAGCTTAGAAGGACCGGTCGAGCAGTTCTTC. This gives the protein CASSLEGPVEQFF.

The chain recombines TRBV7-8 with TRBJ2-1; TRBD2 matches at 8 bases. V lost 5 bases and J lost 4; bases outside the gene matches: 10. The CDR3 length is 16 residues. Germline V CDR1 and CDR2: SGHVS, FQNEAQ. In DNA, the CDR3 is TGTGCCAGCAGCCCTCCGGGACTAGTGGGGTACAATGAGCAGTTCTTC. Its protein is CASSPPGLVGYNEQFF.

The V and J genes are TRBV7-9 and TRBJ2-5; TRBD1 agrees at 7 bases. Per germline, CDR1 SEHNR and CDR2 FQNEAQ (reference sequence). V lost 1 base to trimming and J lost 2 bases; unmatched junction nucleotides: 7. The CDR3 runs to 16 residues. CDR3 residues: CASSLGRDREQETQYF. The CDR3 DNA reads TGTGCCAGCAGCTTAGGACGCGACAGGGAACAAGAGACCCAGTACTTC.

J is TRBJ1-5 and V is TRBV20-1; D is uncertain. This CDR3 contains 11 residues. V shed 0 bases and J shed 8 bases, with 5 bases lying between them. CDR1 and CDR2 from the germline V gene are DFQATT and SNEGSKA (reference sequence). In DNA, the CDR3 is TGCAGTGCTAGAGAGGTTGAGCCCCAGCATTTT. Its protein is CSAREVEPQHF.

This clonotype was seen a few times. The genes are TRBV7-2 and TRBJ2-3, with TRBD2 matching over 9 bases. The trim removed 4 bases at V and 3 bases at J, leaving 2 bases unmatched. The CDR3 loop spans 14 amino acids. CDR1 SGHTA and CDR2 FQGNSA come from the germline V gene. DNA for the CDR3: TGTGCCAGCAGCTCTAGCGGGAATACAGATACGCAGTATTTT. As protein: CASSSSGNTDTQYF.

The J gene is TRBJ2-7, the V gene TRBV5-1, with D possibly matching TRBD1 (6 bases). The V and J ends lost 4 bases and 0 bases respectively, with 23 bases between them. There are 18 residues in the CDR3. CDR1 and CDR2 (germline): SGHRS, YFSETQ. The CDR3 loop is CASSGRGASQPISYEQYF. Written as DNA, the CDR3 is TGCGCCAGCAGCGGCAGGGGTGCGTCACAGCCCATCTCCTACGAGCAGTACTTC.

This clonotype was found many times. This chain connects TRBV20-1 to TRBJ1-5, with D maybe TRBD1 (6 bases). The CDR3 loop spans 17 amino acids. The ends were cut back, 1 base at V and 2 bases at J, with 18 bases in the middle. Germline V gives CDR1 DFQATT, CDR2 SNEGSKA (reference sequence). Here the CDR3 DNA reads TGCAGTGCTAGAGTGATGGCAGGGGTTGAGGGCAATCAGCCCCAGCATTTT. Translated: CSARVMAGVEGNQPQHF.